A single sample gave rise to the 26 T cell receptor beta chains below, sequenced in a study of cytomegalovirus exposure and HLA in healthy donors. The primer mix had 60 Vbeta and 13 Jbeta primers. Data came from immunoSEQ multiplex PCR; TCRdb stores just in-frame clones and leaves some out. This repertoire comprises more than 100,000 clones; its ten largest clones make up about 3%. The sample comprised PBMCs. The receptors here all came from a man aged 40-50 years in good health and CMV-seronegative.

The rearrangement links TRBV5-1 to TRBJ1-1, with D tentatively TRBD1 (5 bases). Between the trimmed V and J ends, which lost 0 bases and 0 bases, there was a span of 9 bases. The CDR3 runs to 15 residues. Germline V gene sequence: CDR1 SGHRS, CDR2 YFSETQ. DNA for the CDR3: TGCGCCAGCAGCTTGGGGCAGGGCATGAACACTGAAGCTTTCTTT. Translated: CASSLGQGMNTEAFF.

The rearrangement links TRBV6-1 to TRBJ1-4, with a weak D call TRBD1 (6 bases). Per germline, CDR1 MNHNS and CDR2 SASEGT. The CDR3 consists of 15 residues. The V end was cut by 7 bases, the J end by 8 bases, with 20 bases between. The CDR3 loop is CASTIQGSFEEKLFF. Written as DNA, the CDR3 is TGTGCCAGCACTATACAGGGTTCCTTTGAAGAAAAACTGTTTTTT.

The V call is TRBV7-7, the J call TRBJ2-2, with D perhaps TRBD1 (6 bases). Trimming cost V 5 bases and J 3 bases, with 16 bases left between them. The germline V gene has CDR1 SSHAT and CDR2 FNYEAQ (reference sequence). The CDR3 consists of 16 residues. The CDR3 loop reads CASSIGQIDDTGELFF. The CDR3 DNA reads TGTGCCAGCAGCATCGGACAGATCGATGACACCGGGGAGCTGTTTTTT.

V is TRBV11-2 and J is TRBJ1-1; TRBD1 aligns across 7 bases. Germline V gene data show CDR1 as SGHAT and CDR2 as FQNNGV. Trimming cost V 5 bases and J 1 base; bases outside gene matches: 7. The CDR3 covers 15 residues. CDR3 DNA: TGTGCCAGCAGCCATGGACAGGCGGGGAACACTGAAGCTTTCTTT. Translating gives CASSHGQAGNTEAFF.

V is TRBV9 and J is TRBJ2-3; D is uncertain. The germline V gene encodes CDR1 SGDLS and CDR2 YYNGEE. The CDR3 sequence is 14 residues long. With 1 base removed from V and 4 bases from J, the gap between germline ends came to 10 bases. Written as DNA, the CDR3 is TGTGCCAGCAGCGTACTCGTCTTCCCAGATACGCAGTATTTT. It specifies CASSVLVFPDTQYF.

The chain links TRBV10-3 to TRBJ2-5; TRBD2 aligns across 13 bases. V lost 6 bases and J lost 1; bases outside the gene matches: 2. Germline CDR1 and CDR2: ENHRY and SYGVKD. There are 15 residues in the CDR3. CDR3 nucleotides: TGTGCCATCAGCACTAGCGGGGGGGCCCAAGAGACCCAGTACTTC. It codes for CAISTSGGAQETQYF.

The chain joins TRBV11-3 to TRBJ2-3; 10 bases line up with TRBD2. The length of the CDR3 is 13 residues. With 6 bases clipped from V and 3 bases from J, the junction kept 0 bases outside the gene matches. Germline CDR1 SGHNT, CDR2 YENEEA. CDR3 residues: CASRLAGTDTQYF. CDR3 nucleotide sequence: TGTGCCAGCAGACTAGCGGGAACAGATACGCAGTATTTT.

V gene TRBV6-1 combines with J gene TRBJ2-7; 12 positions agree with TRBD2. The CDR3 has 15 amino acids. Germline loops: CDR1 MNHNS, CDR2 SASEGT. The V gene end was trimmed by 4 bases and the J gene end by 4 bases; junction bases not matched to a gene: 5. The chain's CDR3 is CASSALGLAGYEQYF. Written as DNA, the CDR3 is TGTGCCAGCAGTGCCCTGGGACTAGCGGGTTACGAGCAGTACTTC.

V is TRBV19 and J is TRBJ2-1; TRBD2 agrees at 12 bases. Germline assignment: CDR1 LNHDA and CDR2 SQIVND (reference sequence). V was clipped by 4 bases and J by 12 bases; unmatched bases: 13. The CDR3 is 16 residues long. The CDR3 protein is CASSTPWLAGGPGQFF. In nucleotides, the CDR3 is TGTGCCAGTAGTACCCCGTGGCTAGCGGGGGGGCCTGGGCAGTTCTTC. The full variable domain, rest sourced from reference TRBV19 and TRBJ2-1, is DGGITQSPKYLFRKEGQNVTLSCEQNLNHDAMYWYRQDPGQGLRLIYYSQIVNDFQKGDIAEGYSVSREKKESFPLTVTSAQKNPTAFYLCASSTPWLAGGPGQFFGPGTRLTVL.

The CDR3 DNA reads TGCGCCAGCACTAAGGACGGGAGCTCCTATAATTCACCCCTCCACTTT. Translated, it gives CASTKDGSSYNSPLHF. The J gene is TRBJ1-6, the V gene TRBV10-1; D gene ambiguous. V lost 7 bases to trimming and J lost 0 bases, with 13 bases between them. The CDR3 length is 16 residues. Germline CDR1 WNHNN, CDR2 SYGVQD (reference sequence).

This chain joins TRBV4-1 and TRBJ2-7; D is undetermined. The CDR3 contains 16 residues. CDR1 is MGHRA and CDR2 is YSYEKL in the germline V gene. Trimming took off 0 bases at V and 0 bases at J, with 12 bases between the two ends. The CDR3 reads CASSQDWASSSYEQYF. As DNA, the CDR3 is TGCGCCAGCAGCCAAGATTGGGCTTCGAGCTCCTACGAGCAGTACTTC.

The chain uses TRBV28 and TRBJ2-5, with TRBD2 matching over 9 bases. J lost 6 bases, V lost 6 bases, and 8 bases had no gene match. The germline V gene has CDR1 MDHEN and CDR2 SYDVKM. The length of the CDR3 is 14 residues. CDR3 DNA: TGTGCCAGCAGCTCCGGGACTAGCAAGAAGACCCAGTACTTC. Translated: CASSSGTSKKTQYF.

V gene TRBV11-2 combines with J gene TRBJ2-5; weak D call: TRBD1 (5 bases). Germline lookup yields CDR1 SGHAT and CDR2 FQNNGV. Trimming stripped 1 base from V and 5 bases from J, with 11 bases between. The CDR3 runs to 14 residues. This chain's CDR3 is CASSLAGIGETQYF. The DNA of the CDR3 is TGTGCCAGCAGCTTAGCAGGGATCGGGGAGACCCAGTACTTC. The entire variable domain, with the rest obtained from reference TRBV11-2 and TRBJ2-5, is as follows: EAGVAQSPRYKIIEKRQSVAFWCNPISGHATLYWYQQILGQGPKLLIQFQNNGVVDDSQLPKDRFSAERLKGVDSTLKIQPAKLEDSAVYLCASSLAGIGETQYFGPGTRLLVL.

The gene calls are TRBV11-3 and TRBJ1-6; 7 nucleotides agree with TRBD1. Germline assignment: CDR1 SGHNT and CDR2 YENEEA. The CDR3 is 15 amino acids. The V segment lost 5 bases and the J segment 6 bases; nucleotides outside the gene matches: 7. CDR3 bases: TGTGCCAGCAGCCCAGGGGGGACAGCTAATTCACCCCTCCACTTT. This sequence encodes CASSPGGTANSPLHF.

V is TRBV11-2 and J is TRBJ2-1; 7 bases are shared with TRBD2. This CDR3 is built from 12 residues. The V gene's germline CDR1 is SGHAT and CDR2 FQNNGV. V dropped 11 bases and J dropped 4; count of bases not matched to a gene: 5. CDR3 coding DNA: TGTGCCTCCGGGGGGTGGTACAATGAGCAGTTCTTC. Translating it yields CASGGWYNEQFF. Full variable domain (missing parts from reference TRBV11-2 and TRBJ2-1): EAGVAQSPRYKIIEKRQSVAFWCNPISGHATLYWYQQILGQGPKLLIQFQNNGVVDDSQLPKDRFSAERLKGVDSTLKIQPAKLEDSAVYLCASGGWYNEQFFGPGTRLTVL.

The J gene is TRBJ2-7, the V gene TRBV6-5; 8 bases are shared with TRBD1. Per the germline V gene, CDR1 is MNHEY and CDR2 is SVGAGI. This CDR3 region has 14 residues. With V trimmed by 4 bases and J by 4 bases, 6 bases remained unmatched. The CDR3 bases are TGTGCCAGCAGTTTGTTGGACAGGGAGTACGAGCAGTACTTC. Residues: CASSLLDREYEQYF.

This clone shows up as medium-sized by frequency. The J gene is TRBJ1-4, the V gene TRBV2, with D hard to call. Germline values: CDR1 SNHLY, CDR2 FYNNEI. CDR3 length: 13 amino acids. The germline V and J ends were trimmed by 2 bases and 7 bases, with 8 bases remaining between them. The CDR3 DNA sequence: TGTGCCAGCAGTGAACTCGAGGGTGAAAAACTGTTTTTT. Translated: CASSELEGEKLFF.

This rearrangement joins TRBV5-1 to TRBJ1-1, with a tentative D call TRBD1 (5 bases). This CDR3 has 15 residues. V was cut by 0 bases and J by 7 bases, with 16 bases left in between. CDR1 SGHRS and CDR2 YFSETQ come from the germline V gene. CDR3 DNA: TGCGCCAGCAGCTTGGAGGGAGGTGGGACCTTTGAAGCTTTCTTT. This codes for CASSLEGGGTFEAFF. Together with reference TRBV5-1 and TRBJ1-1, the CDR3 gives the full variable domain: KAGVTQTPRYLIKTRGQQVTLSCSPISGHRSVSWYQQTPGQGLQFLFEYFSETQRNKGNFPGRFSGRQFSNSRSEMNVSTLELGDSALYLCASSLEGGGTFEAFFGQGTRLTVV.

The chain couples TRBV5-6 to TRBJ2-5; D is possibly TRBD1 (5 bases). Between the trimmed V and J ends, which lost 1 base and 5 bases, there was a span of 9 bases. The germline CDR1 and CDR2 sequences are SGHDT and YYEEEE. The length of the CDR3 is 13 residues. CDR3 amino acids: CASSLFRAETQYF. In DNA, the CDR3 is TGTGCCAGCAGCTTGTTCAGGGCGGAGACCCAGTACTTC. The full variable domain, its missing parts supplied by reference TRBV5-6 and TRBJ2-5, is DAGVTQSPTHLIKTRGQQVTLRCSPKSGHDTVSWYQQALGQGPQFIFQYYEEEERQRGNFPDRFSGHQFPNYSSELNVNALLLGDSALYLCASSLFRAETQYFGPGTRLLVL.

The gene calls are TRBV9 and TRBJ1-6; maybe TRBD1 (5 bases). V shed 1 base and J shed 8 bases, with 13 bases lying between them. This CDR3 has 15 amino acids. Germline V gene lookup returns CDR1 SGDLS and CDR2 YYNGEE. DNA of the CDR3: TGTGCCAGCAGCGTATATCACAGGTTCTATTCACCCCTCCACTTT. It yields the protein CASSVYHRFYSPLHF.

The chain combines TRBV27 with TRBJ1-1; TRBD1 agrees at 9 bases. The CDR3 totals 15 residues. Per germline, CDR1 MNHEY and CDR2 SMNVEV (reference sequence). Trimming cost V 4 bases and J 5 bases; bases outside gene matches: 8. As DNA, the CDR3 is TGTGCCAGCAGTTCCGGCGGGACAGGGAAGACTGAAGCTTTCTTT. Amino acid sequence: CASSSGGTGKTEAFF.

V gene TRBV11-2 combines with J gene TRBJ2-1, with D unclear. Germline assignment: CDR1 SGHAT and CDR2 FQNNGV. CDR3 length equals 16 residues. V lost 4 bases, J lost 7 bases, and 20 bases lay in between. This CDR3 reads CASSSRFLRGSNEQFF. The CDR3, as DNA: TGTGCCAGCAGCTCCCGGTTCCTACGAGGTTCGAATGAGCAGTTCTTC.

The J gene is TRBJ1-1, the V gene TRBV7-8; 8 positions agree with TRBD1. Germline V gene data show CDR1 as SGHVS and CDR2 as FQNEAQ. The CDR3 contains 18 residues. Unmatched junction bases numbered 10, after V lost 1 base and J lost 0 bases. The CDR3 sequence: CASSLGTGRGRLNTEAFF. CDR3 nucleotide sequence: TGTGCCAGCAGCTTAGGGACTGGCAGGGGGCGTTTGAACACTGAAGCTTTCTTT.

This chain joins TRBV4-1 and TRBJ2-1; weak D call: TRBD2 (5 bases). V dropped 5 bases and J dropped 10 bases, with 12 bases sitting between them. The CDR3 is 12 residues long. Germline CDR1 MGHRA, CDR2 YSYEKL. The CDR3 coding sequence is TGCGCCAGCAGCGGTCGGACTCTGGAGCAGTTCTTC. Its translation: CASSGRTLEQFF.

The rearrangement joins TRBV5-4 to TRBJ1-1; TRBD1 is a possible D gene (6 bases). The CDR3 totals 15 residues. Germline CDR1 and CDR2: SGHNT and YYREEE (reference sequence). Trimming cost V 5 bases and J 0 bases, with 14 bases left between them. Here the CDR3 DNA reads TGTGCCAGCAGGGACGGCGGGGGCGTGAACACTGAAGCTTTCTTT. Translated: CASRDGGGVNTEAFF.

CDR3 coding DNA: TGTGCCAGCAGCTCGCCGGGTGATACGCAGTATTTT. This translates into CASSSPGDTQYF. The chain employs TRBV7-8 and TRBJ2-3; D remains unclear. The V gene lost 4 bases and the J gene lost 6 bases, with 8 bases spanning the gap. The germline V gene encodes CDR1 SGHVS and CDR2 FQNEAQ. CDR3 size: 12 residues.